This T cell receptor (beta chain) was sequenced for a study of T cells after yellow fever vaccination. There are 13 residues in the CDR3. Germline CDR1 SGHTA, CDR2 FQGNSA. V was pared by 4 bases and J by 11 bases, with 8 bases of the junction left unmatched. TCRdb reprocessed the 5' RACE reads with MiXCR, giving one entry per CDR3 protein. Among nearly 550,000 distinct CDR3 sequences listed, 15% to 20% were seen once. A single count supports this clonotype. Its antigen is unidentified. Study results and caveats: Re-detected after boosting: most primary clones, 96% of CD4 and roughly 88% of CD8. Across the CD4 and CD8 compartments, a small share of clonotypes was present in both.

This specimen was PBMCs, taken 15 days after the yellow fever booster vaccination. This receptor was taken from a man aged 30 to 45 who received the YFV17D yellow fever vaccine. This chain links TRBV7-2 with TRBJ2-3; 8 bases are a match to TRBD2. The CDR3 region is CASSSTAGVWQYF. The CDR3 DNA is TGTGCCAGCAGCTCTACAGCGGGAGTCTGGCAGTATTTT.